This T cell receptor beta chain was sequenced for a study of blood T cell repertoires in COVID-19 (dated by TCRdb to the early 2020s). About the investigation overall: The collaborator samples originated in the United States, Italy and Spain and spanned the acute and convalescent phases of COVID-19. The material from the prospective study consisted of cDNA or gDNA derived from T cells, B-cell-depleted T cells, or PBMCs. Deeply sampled blood TCRbeta repertoires from subjects exposed to, actively infected with, or recovered from COVID-19 were included in the dataset. The repertoires were released in a freely available public database meant as a resource for research on the immune response to SARS-CoV-2. The samples were drawn from two sources: the first 160 participants of the ongoing ImmuneRACE study, and about 1,300 subjects contributed by 6 global collaborators. The sample metadata nearly always contained a de-identified subject ID, COVID-19 status, age in years and sex. Where HLA class I and class II types were available, the types were taken from metadata supplied by the sample provider, not from assay-based typing.

Of note for this clone: This clone's antigen is unknown. No qualities accompany the bases; no much larger clone lies one base away.

Germline trimming: 8 bases from V, 2 bases from J; junction bases outside gene matches: 3. Reading the germline V gene gives CDR1 SGHAT and CDR2 FQNNGV. Taken from cysteine to phenylalanine, the CDR3 has 13 residues. Just CDR3 DNA is preserved here, 39 bases in frame from base 1. Enrolling through a virtual design, the prospective study's participants ranged in age from roughly 18 to 95 years and lived across some 23 United States geographic areas. In the prospective study, cohorts were assigned on the basis of participant-reported clinical history obtained from a screening survey and a study questionnaire. Exposed participants had been in contact, within 2 weeks of entering the study, with a person who had a PCR-confirmed or clinician-diagnosed case of COVID-19. In the prospective study, mobile phlebotomists collected whole blood, serum and a nasopharyngeal or oropharyngeal swab from each participant. Over an approximately 2-month period, participants in the prospective study had the option of providing additional blood draws and questionnaires. Prospective study blood samples were shipped either frozen or at room temperature before DNA extraction.

TCRbeta CDR3 regions were amplified from genomic DNA by means of the immunoSEQ Assay, a bias-controlled multiplex PCR. The source study handled its data this way. The number of nucleated cells in each sample was estimated by amplification of reference gene primers within the assay. To quantify the absolute abundance of each unique TCRbeta CDR3 rearrangement, sequence reads were collapsed and filtered. For each sample, productive Simpson clonality was calculated as the square root of Simpson's diversity index across productive rearrangements. This is the immuneACCESS table as TCRdb keeps it, with only in-frame sequences that have V and J called. A part of the clones is gone; compared with another copy, unresolved V genes explain less than half, and the rest is unexplained. V and J calls and clone size are as listed in that table; D and trimming were resolved from the DNA. This sample holds fewer than 300,000 clones; roughly four fifths were observed only once. The leading ten clones occupy 4.5% to 6% of the sample.

The paper's findings and limits, for the study overall: The amount of clinical and demographic metadata varied by source and participant and was provided uncurated.

The receptor comes from a middle-aged man who had been exposed to COVID-19. The chain uses TRBV11-2 and TRBJ2-7; TRBD2 aligns with 10 central bases. Sequenced sample: PBMCs or T cells enriched from blood (not recorded which). The DNA sequence is as follows: TGTGCCAGCCGACTAGCGGGCGCCTACGAGCAGTACTTC. Its protein product is CASRLAGAYEQYF.